This T cell receptor (beta chain) originates from a study of identical twins' blood T cells. This clonotype was seen more than once but under ten times. The donors were healthy female monozygous twins, three pairs in total. Germline V gives CDR1 SQVTM, CDR2 ANQGSEA. The V end lost 0 bases, the J end lost 3 bases, and 8 bases lay between the germline ends. The CDR3 sequence is 13 residues long. TCRdb itself ran the 5' RACE reads through MiXCR, one entry per CDR3 protein. Of roughly 340,000 distinct CDR3 sequences detected, approximately 30% appear once; the ten largest clones hold around 5.6%. The J gene is TRBJ1-1, the V gene TRBV29-1; tentative D call: TRBD1 (5 bases). The TCR sequence derives from a woman between 18 and 50 years old in good health. The sequenced sample was PBMCs. CDR3 sequence: CSVEEQGDTEAFF. The CDR3 nucleotides are TGCAGCGTTGAAGAGCAGGGAGACACTGAAGCTTTCTTT. The full variable domain, completed using reference TRBV29-1 and TRBJ1-1, is SAVISQKPSRDICQRGTSLTIQCQVDSQVTMMFWYRQQPGQSLTLIATANQGSEATYESGFVIDKFPISRPNLTFSTLTVSNMSPEDSSIYLCSVEEQGDTEAFFGQGTRLTVV.